The 2 T cell receptor beta chains below all came from one sample that was sequenced in a study of T cell responses to AZD1222 COVID-19 vaccine (dated by TCRdb to the early 2020s). The protocol used for the library was the immunoSEQ multiplex PCR assay. TCRdb carries this immuneACCESS record with in-frame sequences only. Its versions omit some clonotypes, under half of them owing to an unresolved V gene in the studies checked, with the rest unexplained. The sample table records about 56,000 clones; 70% to 90% of these occur just once. The ten largest clones capture 16% of the sample. This specimen's time point label, per the study, means: baseline before first vaccination. The sequencing used peripheral blood, collected on day 0 of AZD1222 vaccination. The receptors come from an adult in good health.

This chain links TRBV3-1 (or the pseudogene TRBV3-2) with TRBJ2-3; D gene uncertain. V was pared by 5 bases and J by 9 bases, with 12 bases between. Germline V lookup: CDR1 LGHDT, CDR2 YNNKEL (reference sequence). The CDR3 has 12 residues. The DNA for the CDR3 is TGTGCCAGCAGCATCAGCCTCGGGACGCAGTATTTT. This sequence encodes CASSISLGTQYF.

This clone was counted once. This chain connects TRBV21-1 to TRBJ1-2. TRBV21-1 is classified as a pseudogene. The CDR3 spans 17 residues. CDR3 in DNA: TGTGCCAGCATCCATCCCGAGAGGGAACGTCCTTGTTATGGCTACACCTTC. It translates to CASIHPERERPCYGYTF.